Below are 7 T cell receptor beta chains sequenced from a single sample in a study of T cell repertoires in cytomegalovirus infection (dated by TCRdb to between 2019 and 2020). Antigens of these TCRs are unknown. In the paper's terms, the treatment or condition label means: in vitro stimulation with specific CMV peptide epitopes to enrich CMV-specific T cells. TCRdb shows the sequencer as Illumina HiSeq 1500. The raw public reads went through TCRdb reprocessing: fastp at Q25, MiXCR clone calling, in-frame beta chains kept. Each entry is one CDR3 protein sequence, shown with its most common DNA and genes. For this sample there are 680,000 or so distinct CDR3 sequences; roughly 36% appear just once. Approximately 18% of the sample lies in the top ten. The sample was cultured PBMCs, taken from culture after CMV antigen stimulation. These receptors all come from a human donor in good health (CMV status not recorded). Some clones in this sample may be carry-over from other donors' samples.

This chain joins TRBV2 and TRBJ2-5; 12 nucleotides match TRBD1. J lost 4 bases, V lost 6 bases, and 6 bases had no gene match. This CDR3 comprises 15 residues. CDR1 and CDR2 (germline): SNHLY, FYNNEI. DNA for the CDR3: TGTGCCAGCAGCTCCGGGACAGGGGGCGTAGAGACCCAGTACTTC. Translation gives CASSSGTGGVETQYF.

This chain joins TRBV20-1 and TRBJ1-1, with 8 bases aligning to TRBD1. CDR1 is DFQATT, CDR2 SNEGSKA, per germline (reference sequence). The CDR3 sequence is 13 residues long. Losses at the gene ends were 5 bases for V and 6 bases for J; bases not matched to a gene: 8. This CDR3 is CSAGTGSTSEAFF. In DNA form, the CDR3 reads TGCAGTGCTGGGACAGGTTCCACCTCTGAAGCTTTCTTT.

This clonotype was seen more than once but under ten times. The gene calls are TRBV2 and TRBJ1-1; D is unclear. Germline values: CDR1 SNHLY, CDR2 FYNNEI. V lost 4 bases and J lost 0, with 9 bases in between. This CDR3 is built from 14 residues. CDR3: CASSAGSMNTEAFF. CDR3 in DNA: TGTGCCAGCAGTGCTGGCAGTATGAACACTGAAGCTTTCTTT.

The chain couples TRBV14 to TRBJ2-5; weak D call: TRBD1 (5 bases). V was cut by 4 bases and J by 4 bases, with 16 bases left in between. Germline V gene data show CDR1 as SGHDN and CDR2 as FVKESK. The CDR3 loop spans 15 amino acids. DNA of the CDR3: TGTGCCAGCAGCCCACTGACAGCGACTCTAGAGACCCAGTACTTC. It encodes CASSPLTATLETQYF.

This clonotype has more than one count but fewer than ten. The gene calls are TRBV18 and TRBJ1-1, with 8 bases that match TRBD1. Looked up from germline, CDR1 is KGHSH and CDR2 is LQKENI. V shed 3 bases and J 8 bases; nucleotides not matched to a gene: 5. This CDR3 spans 13 amino acids. CDR3 protein: CASSPIGQGEAFF. Written as DNA, the CDR3 is TGTGCCAGCTCACCGATTGGACAGGGAGAAGCTTTCTTT.

This clonotype came up many times. The chain carries TRBV7-8 and TRBJ2-5; 11 bases fit TRBD2. V dropped 2 bases and J dropped 0; count of bases not matched to a gene: 11. This CDR3 region has 19 residues. The germline V gene has CDR1 SGHVS and CDR2 FQNEAQ. CDR3 region: CASSLSLVAGGRYQETQYF. The CDR3 DNA reads as TGTGCCAGCAGCTTATCTTTGGTAGCGGGGGGGAGGTACCAAGAGACCCAGTACTTC.

The genes are TRBV12-3 or TRBV12-4 and TRBJ1-4; tentatively, D is TRBD1 (6 bases). V was clipped by 7 bases and J by 8 bases, with 14 bases between them. The CDR3 runs to 13 residues. The chain's CDR3 is CASTRGGQEKLFF. CDR3 sequence (DNA): TGTGCCAGCACCCGGGGGGGGCAAGAAAAACTGTTTTTT.